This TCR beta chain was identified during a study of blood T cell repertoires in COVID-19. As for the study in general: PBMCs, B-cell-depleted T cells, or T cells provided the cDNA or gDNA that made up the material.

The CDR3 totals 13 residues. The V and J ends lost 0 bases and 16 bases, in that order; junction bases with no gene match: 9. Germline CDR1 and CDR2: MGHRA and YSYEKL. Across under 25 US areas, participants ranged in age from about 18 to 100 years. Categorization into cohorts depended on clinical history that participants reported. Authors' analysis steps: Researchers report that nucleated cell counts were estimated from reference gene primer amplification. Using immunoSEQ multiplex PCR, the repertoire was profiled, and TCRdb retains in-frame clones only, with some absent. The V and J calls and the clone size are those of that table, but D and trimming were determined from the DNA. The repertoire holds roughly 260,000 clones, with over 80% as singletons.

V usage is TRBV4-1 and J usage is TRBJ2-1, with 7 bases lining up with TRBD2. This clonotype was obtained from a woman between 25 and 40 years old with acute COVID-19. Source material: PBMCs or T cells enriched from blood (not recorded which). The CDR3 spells CASSQDPREELFF. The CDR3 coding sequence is TGCGCCAGCAGCCAAGATCCTCGGGAGGAGCTATTCTTC.